This T cell receptor (beta chain) originates from a study of response to subunit inactivated influenza vaccine. Study-wide findings and caveats: Each seasonal influenza vaccination, the authors suggested, recruits few new T cells.

Comments on this clonotype: The antigen is unknown.

TCRdb called the RT-PCR reads again in MiXCR, with one record for every CDR3 protein. Of just over 300,000 distinct CDR3 sequences in the sample, roughly 22% were seen once. The CDR3 consists of 13 residues. V was cut by 5 bases and J by 4 bases, with 10 bases left in between. The germline V gene has CDR1 SGHTA and CDR2 FQGNSA. This TCR derives from a man in his fifties or sixties who received an inactivated influenza vaccine. The chain joins TRBV7-2 to TRBJ2-3, with D possibly being TRBD2 (6 bases). The specimen comprised PBMCs from blood, sampled about 19 months after vaccination. CDR3: CASSQRRADTQYF. CDR3 in DNA: TGTGCCAGCAGCCAAAGGAGGGCAGATACGCAGTATTTT.